This T cell receptor beta chain was obtained from a study of post-analysis software for immune sequencing data. Findings and caveats of the study: Samples sharing a preparation batch grouped tightly together when assessed by F measure. With TRBV5-6, TRBV5-1 and TRBV20-1 included, several TRBV segments were more frequent in patients than in controls. Diversity measured as normalized Chao1 was significantly lower in multiple sclerosis patients than in controls.

This clonotype showed up just a few times. The antigen remains undetermined. Built from TCR beta cDNA, the libraries had unique molecular identifiers in them. T cells numbering about 0.95 to 10 million yielded roughly 500,000 cDNA molecules. TCRdb redid the calling of the PCR reads with MiXCR, one entry per CDR3 protein. The top ten hold roughly 13% of the sample, which has 380,000 or so distinct CDR3 sequences, around 33% seen once. Trimming took off 3 bases at V and 6 bases at J, with 12 bases between the two ends. CDR3 size: 14 residues. The germline gives CDR1 SGHRS, CDR2 YFSETQ. The specimen was blood. The chain has TRBV5-1 and TRBJ2-2; D gene unclear. The sequence was obtained from a girl under 18 with multiple sclerosis. Here the CDR3 reads CASSSSRFAGELFF. The CDR3 bases are TGCGCCAGCAGCTCCAGTAGATTTGCCGGGGAGCTGTTTTTT.